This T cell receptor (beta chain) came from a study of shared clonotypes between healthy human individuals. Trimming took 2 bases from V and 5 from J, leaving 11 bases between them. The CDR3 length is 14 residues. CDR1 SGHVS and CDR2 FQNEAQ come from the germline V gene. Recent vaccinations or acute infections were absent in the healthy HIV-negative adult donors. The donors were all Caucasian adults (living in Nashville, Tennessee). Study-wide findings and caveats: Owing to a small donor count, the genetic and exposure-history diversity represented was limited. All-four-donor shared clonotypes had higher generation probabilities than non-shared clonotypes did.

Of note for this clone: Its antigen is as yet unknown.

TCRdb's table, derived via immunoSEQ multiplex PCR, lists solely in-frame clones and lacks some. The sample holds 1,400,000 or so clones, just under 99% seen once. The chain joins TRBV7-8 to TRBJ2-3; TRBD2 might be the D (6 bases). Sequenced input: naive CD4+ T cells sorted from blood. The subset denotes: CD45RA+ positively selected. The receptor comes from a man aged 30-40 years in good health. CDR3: CASSLSLAGDTQYF. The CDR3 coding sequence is TGTGCCAGCAGCTTATCACTAGCCGGAGATACGCAGTATTTT.